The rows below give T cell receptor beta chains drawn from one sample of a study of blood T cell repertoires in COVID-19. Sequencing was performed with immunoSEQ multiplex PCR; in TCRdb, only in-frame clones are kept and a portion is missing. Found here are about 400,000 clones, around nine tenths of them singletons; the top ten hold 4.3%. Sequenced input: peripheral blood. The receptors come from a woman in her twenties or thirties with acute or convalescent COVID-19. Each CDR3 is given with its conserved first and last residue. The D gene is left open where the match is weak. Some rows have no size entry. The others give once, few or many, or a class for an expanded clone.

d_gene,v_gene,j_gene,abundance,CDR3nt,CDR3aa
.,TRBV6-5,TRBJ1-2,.,TGTGCCAGCAGCCGGAGACGCCAATCTAACTATGGCTACACCTTC,CASSRRRQSNYGYTF
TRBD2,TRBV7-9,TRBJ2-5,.,TGTGCCAGCAGCTTGATTAGCGGGGGAGAGACCCAGTACTTC,CASSLISGGETQYF
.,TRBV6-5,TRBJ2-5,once,TGTGCCAGCACCAGAGAGGCCATTCAAGAGACCCAGTACTTC,CASTREAIQETQYF
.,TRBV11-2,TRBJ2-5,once,TGTGCCAGCAGCTTAGGGGGGACAAATAAAGGGGAGACCCAGTACTTC,CASSLGGTNKGETQYF
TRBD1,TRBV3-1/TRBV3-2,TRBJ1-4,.,TGTGCCAGCAGCCAAGACGGGACAGCTAATGAAAAACTGTTTTTT,CASSQDGTANEKLFF
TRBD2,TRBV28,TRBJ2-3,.,TGTGCCAGCAGTTCTACTAGCGGACGCACAGATACGCAGTATTTT,CASSSTSGRTDTQYF
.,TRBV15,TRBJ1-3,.,TGTGCCACCAGCAGAGATCTTCGGACGGGGGAACGAAACACCATATATTTT,CATSRDLRTGERNTIYF
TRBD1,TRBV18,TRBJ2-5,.,TGTGCCAGCTCACCCCAGACAGGGGGGCAAGAGACCCAGTACTTC,CASSPQTGGQETQYF
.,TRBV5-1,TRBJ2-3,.,TGCGCCAGCAGCTCCCTTCCCGACTTCAACACAGATACGCAGTATTTT,CASSSLPDFNTDTQYF
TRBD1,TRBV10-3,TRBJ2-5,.,TGTGCCATCAGGGGACAGGCCCAAGAGACCCAGTACTTC,CAIRGQAQETQYF
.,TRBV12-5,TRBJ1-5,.,TGTGCTAGTGGTTTGGTAATAGCGGCTGGCAATCAGCCCCAGCATTTT,CASGLVIAAGNQPQHF
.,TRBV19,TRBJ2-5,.,TGTGCCAGTAGTATCGAGGGTAGGCAAGAGACCCAGTACTTC,CASSIEGRQETQYF
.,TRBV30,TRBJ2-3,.,TGTGCCTGGGGGGGCTTCAGCACAGATACGCAGTATTTT,CAWGGFSTDTQYF
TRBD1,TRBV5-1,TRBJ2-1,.,TGCGCCAGCAGATGGACAGGGGGCGTCGATGAGCAGTTCTTC,CASRWTGGVDEQFF
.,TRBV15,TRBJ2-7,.,TGTGCCACCAGCAGAGAATCGGGGGTCGGCAGTGAGCAGTACTTC,CATSRESGVGSEQYF
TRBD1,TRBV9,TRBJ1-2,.,TGTGCCAGCAGCCCCCGTTCCTTTGACAGGGTGTTGGATGGCTACACCTTC,CASSPRSFDRVLDGYTF
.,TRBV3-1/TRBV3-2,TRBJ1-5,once,TGTGCCAGCAGCCAAGGTCTCCGGGGGGGAAGCAATCAGCCCCAGCATTTT,CASSQGLRGGSNQPQHF
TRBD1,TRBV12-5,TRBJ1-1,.,TGTGCTAGTGGTAATAGACAGGGCTCGTTGAACACTGAAGCTTTCTTT,CASGNRQGSLNTEAFF
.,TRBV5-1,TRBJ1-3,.,TGCGCCAGACCCGGGGCTGGAAACACCATATATTTT,CARPGAGNTIYF
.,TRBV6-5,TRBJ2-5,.,TGTGCCAGCAGTCGGGGGTCGAGTGTAGAGACCCAGTACTTC,CASSRGSSVETQYF
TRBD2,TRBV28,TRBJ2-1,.,TGTGCCAGCAGTCTCTTTAGAGGGACTAGCGTATACAATGAGCAGTTCTTC,CASSLFRGTSVYNEQFF
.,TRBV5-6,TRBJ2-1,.,TGTGCCAGCAGCTTGATTTTGGAATTGCCCCTGCAGGGCAATGAGCAGTTCTTC,CASSLILELPLQGNEQFF
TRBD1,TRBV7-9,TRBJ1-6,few,TGTGCCAGCAGCTCCGGGGACAGAACCTCACCCCTCCACTTT,CASSSGDRTSPLHF
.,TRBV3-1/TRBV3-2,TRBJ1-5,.,TGTGCCAGCAGCCAAGGACAGGAGGTCCAGCCCCAGCATTTT,CASSQGQEVQPQHF
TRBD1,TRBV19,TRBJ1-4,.,TGTGCCAGTAGTAGGGACAGGGGCTTGCAATATGAAAAACTGTTTTTT,CASSRDRGLQYEKLFF
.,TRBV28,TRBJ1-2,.,TGTGCCAGCAGTTACCGACAGAACTATGGCTACACCTTC,CASSYRQNYGYTF
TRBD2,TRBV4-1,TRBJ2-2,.,TGCGCCAGCAGCCAAGTTGCGGGGCTAGCGGGGGGGCTGTTTTTT,CASSQVAGLAGGLFF
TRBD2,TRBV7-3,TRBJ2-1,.,TGTGCCAGCAGCCCCACCCCACTAGCGGGGGAGAATGAGCAGTTCTTC,CASSPTPLAGENEQFF
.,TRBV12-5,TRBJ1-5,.,TGTGCTAGTGGTTTGTTTCTCGGAGGGAGAAACAATCAGCCCCAGCATTTT,CASGLFLGGRNNQPQHF
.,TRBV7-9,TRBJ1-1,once,TGTGCCAGTTGCTCCACCGGGAACACTGAAGCTTTCTTT,CASCSTGNTEAFF
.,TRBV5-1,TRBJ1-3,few,TGCGCCAGCAGCTTGGAAACAGGGTGGTCTGGAAACACCATATATTTT,CASSLETGWSGNTIYF
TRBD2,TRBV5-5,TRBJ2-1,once,TGTGCCAGCAGCTTGGGTAGCGGGGGCTACAATGAGCAGTTCTTC,CASSLGSGGYNEQFF
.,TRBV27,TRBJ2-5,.,TGTGCCAGCAGTGCCAGGGGGGCGGTAAGAGAGACCCAGTACTTC,CASSARGAVRETQYF
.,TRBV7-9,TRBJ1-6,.,TGTGCCAGCAGCCAGGCGGGGGCACCCCTCCACTTT,CASSQAGAPLHF
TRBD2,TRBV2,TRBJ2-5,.,TGTGCCAGCGCGGGGGGGCAGCAAGAGACCCAGTACTTC,CASAGGQQETQYF
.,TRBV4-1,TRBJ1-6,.,TGCGCCAGCAGCCAAACCATCCCAGGCGACTCACCCCTCCACTTT,CASSQTIPGDSPLHF
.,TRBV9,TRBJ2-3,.,TGTGCCAGCAGCGTTGCAGGCAGACCAGATACGCAGTATTTT,CASSVAGRPDTQYF
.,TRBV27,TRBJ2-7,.,TGTGCCAGCTTCAACTCCTACGAGCAGTACTTC,CASFNSYEQYF
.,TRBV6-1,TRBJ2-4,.,TGTGCCAGCAGTGAATTGCCCCCCGTGTTATCCGGACAAGGCAAAAACATTCAGTACTTC,CASSELPPVLSGQGKNIQYF
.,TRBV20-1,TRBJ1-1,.,TGCAGTGCTAGTCGACGGAGGAACACTGAAGCTTTCTTT,CSASRRRNTEAFF
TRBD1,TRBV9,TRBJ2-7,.,TGTGCCAGCAGCCCGTCCGGGACAGGACTCTACGAGCAGTACTTC,CASSPSGTGLYEQYF
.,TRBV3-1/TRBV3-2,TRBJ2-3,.,TGTGCCAGCAGCCGGGTCAGGCCCGTGAGCACAGATACGCAGTATTTT,CASSRVRPVSTDTQYF
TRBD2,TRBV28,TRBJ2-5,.,TGTGCCAGCAGTTCTGAGGAGCGGGGGGGATGGGAGAAAGAGACCCAGTACTTC,CASSSEERGGWEKETQYF
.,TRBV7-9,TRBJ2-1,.,TGTGCCAGCAGCTTAACTGGGCAGAACAATGGGCAGTTCTTC,CASSLTGQNNGQFF
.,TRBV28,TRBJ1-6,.,TGTGCCAGCAGTTTATTGGCGGGGGCAGGGTCACCCCTCCACTTT,CASSLLAGAGSPLHF
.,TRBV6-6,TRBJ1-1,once,TGTGCCAGCAGCTCTGAGCCGGGCCAATCAGGGTCTGAAGCTTTCTTT,CASSSEPGQSGSEAFF
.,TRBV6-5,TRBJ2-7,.,TGTGCCACCGATGAGGGCTACGAGCAGTACTTC,CATDEGYEQYF
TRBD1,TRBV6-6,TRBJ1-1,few,TGTGCCAGCAGAACGACAGGGGACACTGAAGCTTTCTTT,CASRTTGDTEAFF
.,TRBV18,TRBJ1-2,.,TGTGCCAGCTCACCGTCTTCGCCCCGGGAGCCCTATGGCTACACCTTC,CASSPSSPREPYGYTF
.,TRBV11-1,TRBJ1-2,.,TGTGCCAGCAGCCCCGACATGATCTATGGCTACACCTTC,CASSPDMIYGYTF
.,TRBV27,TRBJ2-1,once,TGTGCCAGCAGTTCGGAAGGCAGGGGTTCCTACAATGAGCAGTTCTTC,CASSSEGRGSYNEQFF
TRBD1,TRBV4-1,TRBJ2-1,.,TGCGCCAGCAGCCAAGTCACAGGGGGACGGTTCTTC,CASSQVTGGRFF
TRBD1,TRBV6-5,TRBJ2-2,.,TGTGCCAGTAGACCCCTCGACAGGGTCAGCGGGGAGCTGTTTTTT,CASRPLDRVSGELFF